Below are 29 T cell receptor beta chains sequenced from a single sample in a study of OX40 agonist ivuxolimab in advanced cancers. Only in-frame clones appear in the TCRdb table, and some are missing; sequencing was by immunoSEQ multiplex PCR. The repertoire holds 60,000 to 70,000 clones, with about four fifths as singletons. The sequences come from CD4+ or CD8+ T cells sorted from blood, collected in a trial of the OX40 agonist ivuxolimab. The receptors shown here come from an adult with an advanced solid tumor such as melanoma, head and neck, liver or kidney cancer.

The chain employs TRBV28 and TRBJ2-7; 11 nucleotides line up with TRBD2. CDR1 is MDHEN, CDR2 SYDVKM, per germline. The CDR3 contains 14 residues. The V and J ends lost 4 bases and 5 bases, in that order; junction bases with no gene match: 4. In nucleotides, the CDR3 is TGTGCCAGCAGTTCTAGCGGGAGGATCAACGAGCAGTACTTC. Protein product: CASSSSGRINEQYF. Supplemented by reference TRBV28 and TRBJ2-7, the full variable domain reads DVKVTQSSRYLVKRTGEKVFLECVQDMDHENMFWYRQDPGLGLRLIYFSYDVKMKEKGDIPEGYSVSREKKERFSLILESASTNQTSMYLCASSSSGRINEQYFGPGTRLTVT.

This clone was found a few times. V is TRBV7-6 and J is TRBJ2-2; 7 bases are a match to TRBD2. V lost 3 bases to trimming and J lost 5 bases; unmatched junction nucleotides: 6. Germline values: CDR1 SGHVS, CDR2 FNYEAQ. The CDR3 is 15 amino acids. The CDR3 reads CASSFGGTGTGELFF. CDR3 DNA: TGTGCCAGCAGCTTCGGGGGGACGGGGACCGGGGAGCTGTTTTTT.

This clone was observed a handful of times. In the same sample, other DNA sequences code for this CDR3. The V gene is TRBV19, the J gene TRBJ2-7, with D possibly matching TRBD2 (5 bases). Germline V gives CDR1 LNHDA, CDR2 SQIVND (reference sequence). The CDR3 has 14 residues. Trimming took 1 base from V and 0 from J, leaving 7 bases between them. The chain's CDR3 is CASSIVGSSYEQYF. The CDR3 DNA reads TGTGCCAGTAGTATAGTGGGGAGCTCCTACGAGCAGTACTTC. Full variable domain (remainder filled in from reference TRBV19 and TRBJ2-7): DGGITQSPKYLFRKEGQNVTLSCEQNLNHDAMYWYRQDPGQGLRLIYYSQIVNDFQKGDIAEGYSVSREKKESFPLTVTSAQKNPTAFYLCASSIVGSSYEQYFGPGTRLTVT.

This clone was found once. The gene calls are TRBV15 and TRBJ2-7; 9 nucleotides line up with TRBD1. Trimming cost V 1 base and J 2 bases; bases outside gene matches: 3. This CDR3 spans 15 amino acids. CDR1 and CDR2 from the germline V gene are LNHNV and YYDKDF (reference sequence). CDR3 DNA: TGTGCCACCAGCAGAGGCGGACAGGGGACCTACGAGCAGTACTTC. Protein sequence: CATSRGGQGTYEQYF.

The chain has TRBV7-9 and TRBJ1-6; D is ambiguous. CDR1 is SEHNR and CDR2 is FQNEAQ in the germline V gene (reference sequence). Trimming took 3 bases from V and 7 from J, leaving 16 bases between them. This CDR3 spans 16 amino acids. The CDR3 DNA reads as TGTGCCAGCAGCTTTTCGACCACCTCAGGAAATTCACCCCTCCACTTT. Protein product: CASSFSTTSGNSPLHF.

This rearrangement joins TRBV7-2 to TRBJ2-5, with 8 positions matching TRBD1. Germline V gives CDR1 SGHTA, CDR2 FQGNSA. The CDR3 consists of 15 residues. The V gene end was trimmed by 1 base and the J gene end by 1 base; junction bases not matched to a gene: 2. This CDR3 is CASSLDRGIQETQYF. CDR3 bases: TGTGCCAGCAGCTTAGACAGGGGGATCCAAGAGACCCAGTACTTC. Using reference TRBV7-2 and TRBJ2-5 for the parts outside the CDR3, the full variable domain is GAGVSQSPSNKVTEKGKDVELRCDPISGHTALYWYRQSLGQGLEFLIYFQGNSAPDKSGLPSDRFSAERTGGSVSTLTIQRTQQEDSAVYLCASSLDRGIQETQYFGPGTRLLVL.

This chain links TRBV12-1 with TRBJ2-7. TRBV12-1 is a listed pseudogene. This CDR3 comprises 14 residues. Here the CDR3 reads CASSSPTGPYEQYV. CDR3 DNA sequence: TGTGCCAGCAGCTCACCCACGGGACCCTACGAGCAGTACGTC.

The gene calls are TRBV7-9 and TRBJ2-3, with D uncertain. Germline V gene sequence: CDR1 SEHNR, CDR2 FQNEAQ (reference sequence). V gave up 5 bases and J gave up 2 bases, with 8 bases separating them. The CDR3 totals 13 residues. The CDR3 here is CASSQEFTDTQYF. The DNA for the CDR3 is TGTGCCAGCAGCCAGGAGTTCACAGATACGCAGTATTTT.

This chain links TRBV6-5 with TRBJ1-3, with D tentatively TRBD1 (5 bases). Trimming took off 5 bases at V and 4 bases at J, with 12 bases between the two ends. The germline CDR1 and CDR2 sequences are MNHEY and SVGAGI. The CDR3 length is 14 residues. CDR3 region: CASSPGTGGNTIYF. The DNA of the CDR3 is TGTGCCAGCAGTCCGGGGACGGGCGGAAACACCATATATTTT.

The rearrangement joins TRBV9 to TRBJ1-3; D is possibly TRBD1 (6 bases). The germline V and J ends were trimmed by 2 bases and 2 bases, with 14 bases remaining between them. From germline, CDR1 is SGDLS and CDR2 YYNGEE. This CDR3 spans 16 amino acids. The DNA for the CDR3 is TGTGCCAGCAGCGTGGGGGCCCCCTCGGCTGGAAACACCATATATTTT. Translation: CASSVGAPSAGNTIYF.

This sequence joins TRBV4-3 and TRBJ1-1; 8 bases are shared with TRBD1. The CDR3 is 13 amino acids. V lost 6 bases to trimming and J lost 6 bases; unmatched junction nucleotides: 6. Germline CDR1 is LGHNA and CDR2 is YSLEER. The CDR3 DNA is TGCGCCAGCAGTAGACAGGGGACGGCTGAAGCTTTCTTT. Residues: CASSRQGTAEAFF.

The chain employs TRBV19 and TRBJ2-5; 9 bases line up with TRBD1. V trimming: 5 bases; J trimming: 4 bases; junction bases outside the gene matches: 5. CDR3 length: 14 amino acids. Germline V gene lookup returns CDR1 LNHDA and CDR2 SQIVND (reference sequence). The CDR3, as DNA: TGTGCCAGTAGTCTCGGACAGGGGCGAGAGACCCAGTACTTC. Amino acid sequence: CASSLGQGRETQYF.

This chain uses TRBV10-1 with TRBJ2-5; tentative D call: TRBD1 (6 bases). V was shortened by 4 bases and J by 3 bases, with 9 bases between the two germline ends. CDR3 length: 13 amino acids. Germline lookup yields CDR1 WNHNN and CDR2 SYGVQD (reference sequence). DNA for the CDR3: TGCGCCAGCAGTGTTAACAGGGAAGAGACCCAGTACTTC. Encoded protein: CASSVNREETQYF.

The V and J genes are TRBV4-3 and TRBJ2-7; D uncertain. Germline V CDR1 and CDR2: LGHNA, YSLEER. Trimming left V 0 bases short and J 0 bases short, with 6 bases between. This CDR3 has 14 residues. CDR3 sequence reads: CASSQESASYEQYF. The CDR3 nucleotides read TGCGCCAGCAGCCAAGAGTCAGCCTCCTACGAGCAGTACTTC.

The chain uses TRBV9 and TRBJ2-1; 8 bases match TRBD2. This CDR3 is built from 16 residues. Trimming took 7 bases from V and 4 from J; bases not matched to a gene: 13. Germline lookup yields CDR1 SGDLS and CDR2 YYNGEE. CDR3 amino acids: CASSLGSSGLYNEQFF. The CDR3 bases are TGTGCCAGCTCCCTAGGGTCTAGCGGGCTTTACAATGAGCAGTTCTTC.

As DNA, the CDR3 is TGTGCCAGTTCCTACGAGCAGTACTTC. Its protein is CASSYEQYF. V gene TRBV5-8 combines with J gene TRBJ2-7; D is unclear. The length of the CDR3 is 9 residues. The germline V and J ends were trimmed by 8 bases and 1 base, with 1 base remaining between them. The germline CDR1 and CDR2 sequences are SGHTS and YDEGEE.

The chain has TRBV18 and TRBJ1-1, with D perhaps TRBD1 (6 bases). V shed 6 bases and J shed 3 bases, with 14 bases lying between them. Germline V CDR1 and CDR2: KGHSH, LQKENI. The length of the CDR3 is 14 residues. The CDR3 coding sequence is TGTGCCAGCTCGCCAGACAGGCTCGACACTGAAGCTTTCTTT. Amino acids: CASSPDRLDTEAFF.

V usage is TRBV9 and J usage is TRBJ2-3; 7 nucleotides match TRBD1. The CDR3 runs to 15 residues. Germline V gives CDR1 SGDLS, CDR2 YYNGEE. Trimming removed 0 bases from V and 0 bases from J; junction bases left unmatched: 1. This CDR3 is CASSVGTGSTDTQYF. CDR3 DNA sequence: TGTGCCAGCAGCGTAGGGACAGGTAGCACAGATACGCAGTATTTT.

The chain carries TRBV5-4 and TRBJ2-7, with TRBD2 identical over 9 bases. V was pared by 0 bases and J by 7 bases, with 8 bases of the junction left unmatched. The germline gives CDR1 SGHNT, CDR2 YYREEE (reference sequence). The CDR3 runs to 15 residues. CDR3 region: CASSLEAGGPVEQYF. CDR3 sequence (DNA): TGTGCCAGCAGCTTGGAAGCGGGAGGACCTGTGGAGCAGTACTTC.

This chain connects TRBV5-6 to TRBJ2-5; D may be TRBD2 (6 bases). The CDR3 is 17 residues long. Trimming left V 0 bases short and J 7 bases short, with 22 bases between. The germline gives CDR1 SGHDT, CDR2 YYEEEE. As DNA, the CDR3 is TGTGCCAGCAGCTTGGCCAAAGGAGGGATCCTCTCGGGGACCCAGTACTTC. This gives the protein CASSLAKGGILSGTQYF.

V usage is TRBV27 and J usage is TRBJ2-3; TRBD1 matches at 7 bases. Germline CDR1 reads MNHEY; CDR2 reads SMNVEV (reference sequence). Trimming removed 5 bases from V and 4 bases from J; junction bases left unmatched: 9. The length of the CDR3 is 15 residues. The CDR3 DNA reads TGTGCCAGCAGTCACCCGGGACAGATCCCAGATACGCAGTATTTT. It encodes CASSHPGQIPDTQYF.

V is TRBV19 and J is TRBJ1-1; 10 bases are a match to TRBD1. CDR3 length equals 14 residues. The trim removed 10 bases at V and 0 bases at J, leaving 5 bases unmatched. Germline CDR1 is LNHDA and CDR2 is SQIVND (reference sequence). The CDR3 sequence: CATSTGGLNTEAFF. CDR3 DNA sequence: TGTGCCACCTCGACAGGGGGCTTGAACACTGAAGCTTTCTTT.

This rearrangement joins TRBV25-1 to TRBJ2-1, with TRBD1 identical over 8 bases. Trimming at V came to 4 bases and at J to 1 base, leaving 3 bases not matched to a gene. The CDR3 sequence is 15 residues long. Germline CDR1 reads MGHDK; CDR2 reads SYGVNS. This chain's CDR3 is CASSAGGWSYNEQFF. For the CDR3, the DNA is TGTGCCAGCAGTGCAGGGGGCTGGTCCTACAATGAGCAGTTCTTC.

This clone was recorded once. This chain connects TRBV28 to TRBJ2-3, with 12 bases aligning to TRBD2. Germline V gene lookup returns CDR1 MDHEN and CDR2 SYDVKM. The CDR3 consists of 17 residues. The V and J ends lost 5 bases and 2 bases, in that order; junction bases with no gene match: 8. The CDR3 sequence is CASSTAGLAGSTDTQYF. The CDR3 DNA is TGTGCCAGCAGTACGGCCGGACTAGCGGGGTCCACAGATACGCAGTATTTT.

The rearrangement uses TRBV7-9 and TRBJ2-3; D may correspond to TRBD1 or TRBD2 (7 bases each). Germline V CDR1 and CDR2: SEHNR, FQNEAQ (reference sequence). Trimming pared 3 bases from V and 7 bases from J, leaving 17 bases between. The CDR3 has 15 residues. The DNA of the CDR3 is TGTGCCAGCAGCTTCAGGGGGGCGGGAGAAAATACGCAGTATTTT. Its protein is CASSFRGAGENTQYF. The full variable domain, its missing parts supplied by reference TRBV7-9 and TRBJ2-3, is DTGVSQNPRHKITKRGQNVTFRCDPISEHNRLYWYRQTLGQGPEFLTYFQNEAQLEKSRLLSDRFSAERPKGSFSTLEIQRTEQGDSAMYLCASSFRGAGENTQYFGPGTRLTVL.

V gene TRBV6-6 combines with J gene TRBJ1-5, with D hard to call. V lost 6 bases, J lost 6 bases, and 15 bases lay in between. Germline values: CDR1 MNHNY, CDR2 SVGAGI (reference sequence). The CDR3 is 14 amino acids. The CDR3 protein is CASSPSGWGQPQHF. The CDR3 region has the DNA TGTGCCAGCAGCCCCTCGGGGTGGGGTCAGCCCCAGCATTTT.

The rearrangement uses TRBV28 and TRBJ1-4; D unresolved. Germline loops: CDR1 MDHEN, CDR2 SYDVKM. The CDR3 totals 13 residues. The V and J ends lost 5 bases and 0 bases respectively, with 4 bases between them. This CDR3 is CASSATTNEKLFF. CDR3 in DNA: TGTGCCAGCAGTGCTACAACTAATGAAAAACTGTTTTTT.

The chain uses TRBV4-1 and TRBJ1-3; tentatively, D is TRBD1 (5 bases). CDR1 is MGHRA and CDR2 is YSYEKL in the germline V gene. CDR3 length: 18 amino acids. V lost 1 base to trimming and J lost 0 bases, with 16 bases between them. As DNA, the CDR3 is TGCGCCAGCAGCCAAGGCTCGGGACTCCTGAGCTCTGGAAACACCATATATTTT. Protein: CASSQGSGLLSSGNTIYF.

The rearrangement links TRBV5-4 to TRBJ2-4; 9 nucleotides line up with TRBD1. CDR1 and CDR2 (germline): SGHNT, YYREEE (reference sequence). J lost 5 bases, V lost 0 bases, and 9 bases had no gene match. The CDR3 contains 17 residues. Here the CDR3 DNA reads TGTGCCAGCAGCTTGGCGGGGGACAGGGAGGGGCAAAACATTCAGTACTTC. Translated: CASSLAGDREGQNIQYF.